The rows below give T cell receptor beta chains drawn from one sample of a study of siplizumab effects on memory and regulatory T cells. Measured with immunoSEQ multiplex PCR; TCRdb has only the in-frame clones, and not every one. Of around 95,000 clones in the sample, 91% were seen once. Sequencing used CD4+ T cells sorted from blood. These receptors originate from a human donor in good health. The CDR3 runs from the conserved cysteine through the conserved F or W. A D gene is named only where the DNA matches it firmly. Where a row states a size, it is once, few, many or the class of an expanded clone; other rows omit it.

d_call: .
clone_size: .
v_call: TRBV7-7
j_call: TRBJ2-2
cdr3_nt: TGTGCCAGCAGCTTAGTGGGGGCTGCCGGGGAGCTGTTTTTT
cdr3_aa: CASSLVGAAGELFF

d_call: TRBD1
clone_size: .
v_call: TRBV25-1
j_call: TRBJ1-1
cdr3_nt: TGTGCCAGCAGTGAAACGGGACAGGGAAACACTGAAGCTTTCTTT
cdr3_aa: CASSETGQGNTEAFF

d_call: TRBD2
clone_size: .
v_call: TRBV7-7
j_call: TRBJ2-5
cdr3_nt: TGTGCCAGCAGCTCTAGCGGGGGGGTTGGAGAGACCCAGTACTTC
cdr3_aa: CASSSSGGVGETQYF

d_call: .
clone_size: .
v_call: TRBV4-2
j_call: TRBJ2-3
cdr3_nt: TGTGCCAGCAGCCCAAGTTTGGGGGGGGGCCTACCCTCCACAGATACGCAGTATTTT
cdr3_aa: CASSPSLGGGLPSTDTQYF

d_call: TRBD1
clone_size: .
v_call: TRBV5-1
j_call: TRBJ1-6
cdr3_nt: TGCGCCAGCGGGACAGGGGAATTTTATAATAATTCACCCCTCCACTTT
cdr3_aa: CASGTGEFYNNSPLHF

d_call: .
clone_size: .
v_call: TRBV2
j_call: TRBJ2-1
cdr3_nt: TGTGCCAGCAGTGACGTGGGGGGTAGGCAGTTCTTC
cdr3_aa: CASSDVGGRQFF

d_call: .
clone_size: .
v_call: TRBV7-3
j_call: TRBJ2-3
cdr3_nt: TGTGCCAGCAGCTTACAGGAAGGGGTGATGAATACGCAGTATTTT
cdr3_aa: CASSLQEGVMNTQYF

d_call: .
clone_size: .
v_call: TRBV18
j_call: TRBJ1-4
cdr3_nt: TGTGCCAGCTCACGATCCCAGGACCTAGAAAAACTGTTTTTT
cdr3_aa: CASSRSQDLEKLFF

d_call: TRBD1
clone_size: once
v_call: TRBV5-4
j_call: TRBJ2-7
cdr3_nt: TGTGCCAGCAGCTTCCGACAGGGCGCCGAGCAGTACTTC
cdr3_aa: CASSFRQGAEQYF

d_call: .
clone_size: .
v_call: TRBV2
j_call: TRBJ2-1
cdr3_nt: TGTGCCAGCAGGCCAGAGCAGTTCTTC
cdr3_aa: CASRPEQFF

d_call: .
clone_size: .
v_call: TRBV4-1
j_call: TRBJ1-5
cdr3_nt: TGCGCCAGCAGCCTCCGTGGGGGGGATATTGGTCAGCCCCAGCATTTT
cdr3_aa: CASSLRGGDIGQPQHF

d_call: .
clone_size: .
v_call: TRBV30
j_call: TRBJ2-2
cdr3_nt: TGTGCCTGGAGTGGGGATAACACCGGGGAGCTGTTTTTT
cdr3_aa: CAWSGDNTGELFF

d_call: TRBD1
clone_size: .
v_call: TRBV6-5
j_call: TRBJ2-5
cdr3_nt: TGTGCCAGCGGACAGGGAGCTCAACAGACCCAGTACTTC
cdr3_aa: CASGQGAQQTQYF

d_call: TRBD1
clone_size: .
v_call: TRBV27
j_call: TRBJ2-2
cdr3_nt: TGTGCCAGCAGCCAGGACAGGGGGTACACCGGGGAGCTGTTTTTT
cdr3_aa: CASSQDRGYTGELFF

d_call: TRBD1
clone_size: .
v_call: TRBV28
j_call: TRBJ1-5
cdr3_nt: TGTGCCAGCAGTGGCGGGACAGGGGGTCATCAGCCCCAGCATTTT
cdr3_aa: CASSGGTGGHQPQHF

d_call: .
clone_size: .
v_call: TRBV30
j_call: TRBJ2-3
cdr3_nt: TGTGCCTGGAGTGCTAGCACAGATACGCAGTATTTT
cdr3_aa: CAWSASTDTQYF

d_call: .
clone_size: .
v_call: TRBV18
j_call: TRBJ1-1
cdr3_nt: TGTGCCAGCTCGCCCCGGGGTATGAACACTGAAGCTTTCTTT
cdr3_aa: CASSPRGMNTEAFF

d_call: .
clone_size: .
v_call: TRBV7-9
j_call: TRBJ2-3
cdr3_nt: TGTGCCAGCAGCCCCCCGCCGGGGTCAGATACGCAGTATTTT
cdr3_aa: CASSPPPGSDTQYF

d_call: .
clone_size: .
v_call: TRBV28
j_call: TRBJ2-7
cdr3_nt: TGTGCCAGCACCAGCGGGGACAGCTCCTACGAGCAGTACTTC
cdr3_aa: CASTSGDSSYEQYF

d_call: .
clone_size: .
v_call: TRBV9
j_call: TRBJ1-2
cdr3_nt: TGTGCCAGCAGCGCCCCCAACCACTATGGCTACACCTTC
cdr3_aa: CASSAPNHYGYTF

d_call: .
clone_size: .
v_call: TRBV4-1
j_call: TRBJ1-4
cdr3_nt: TGCGCCAGCAGCCAAGTGGGGGGCCTTAATGAAAAACTGTTTTTT
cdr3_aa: CASSQVGGLNEKLFF

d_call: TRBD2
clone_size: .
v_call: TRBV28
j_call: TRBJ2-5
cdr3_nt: TGTGCCAGCAGTTTGTCCCGACTAGCGGGGGGCCGAGGTAGACAAGAGACCCAGTACTTC
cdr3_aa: CASSLSRLAGGRGRQETQYF

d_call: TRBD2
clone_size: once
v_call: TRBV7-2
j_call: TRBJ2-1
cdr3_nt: TGTGCCAGCAGCCTACCTAGCGGGGGGGGCGTTCGTGAGCAGTTCTTC
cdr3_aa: CASSLPSGGGVREQFF

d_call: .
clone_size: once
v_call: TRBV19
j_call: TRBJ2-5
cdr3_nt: TGTGCCAGTAGTATAAGGGTTGGACAAGAGACCCAGTACTTC
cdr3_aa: CASSIRVGQETQYF

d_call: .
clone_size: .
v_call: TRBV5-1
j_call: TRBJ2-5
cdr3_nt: TGCGCCAGCAGCAGAACCCCAGGGGAGGGAAAAGAGACCCAGTACTTC
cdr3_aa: CASSRTPGEGKETQYF

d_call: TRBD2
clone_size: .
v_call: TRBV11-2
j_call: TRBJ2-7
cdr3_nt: TGTGCCAGCAGCTTAGATGAAGGACTAGCGAGACCCGGTACTACTCGGGAGCAGTACTTC
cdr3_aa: CASSLDEGLARPGTTREQYF

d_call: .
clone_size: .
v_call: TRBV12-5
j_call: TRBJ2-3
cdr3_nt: TGTGCTAGTGGAGGGCCCACAGATACGCAGTATTTT
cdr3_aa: CASGGPTDTQYF

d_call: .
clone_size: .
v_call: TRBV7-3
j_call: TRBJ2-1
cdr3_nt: TGTGCCAGCAGCTTAAGAGGATCGGGTCTTGAGCAGTTCTTC
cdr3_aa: CASSLRGSGLEQFF

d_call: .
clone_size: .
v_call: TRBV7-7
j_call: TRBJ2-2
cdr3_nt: TGTGCCAGCAGCTTGGGAGGAGGGGGCTCCGGGGAGCTGTTTTTT
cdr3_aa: CASSLGGGGSGELFF

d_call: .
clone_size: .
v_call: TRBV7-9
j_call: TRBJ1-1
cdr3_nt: TGTGCCAGCAGCTTAGCCTTGGTCGGGGTAAATACTGAAGCTTTCTTT
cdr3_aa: CASSLALVGVNTEAFF

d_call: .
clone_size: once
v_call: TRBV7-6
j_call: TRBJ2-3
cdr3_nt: TGTGCCAGCAGCTTAGACGGGGATACGCAGTATTTT
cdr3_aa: CASSLDGDTQYF

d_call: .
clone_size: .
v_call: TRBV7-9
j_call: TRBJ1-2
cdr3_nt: TGTGCCAGCAGCACCAGGACGGGAAACTATGGCTACACCTTC
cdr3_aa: CASSTRTGNYGYTF

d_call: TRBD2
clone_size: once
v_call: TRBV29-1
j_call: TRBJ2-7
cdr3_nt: TGCAGCGTCCCCAGCCTAGCGGGGGGGCCCAGGGACGAGCAGTACTTC
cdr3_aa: CSVPSLAGGPRDEQYF

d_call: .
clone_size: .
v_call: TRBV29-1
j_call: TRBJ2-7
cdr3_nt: TGCAGCGTCGCGTTGTCCCACGAGCAGTACTTC
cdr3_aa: CSVALSHEQYF

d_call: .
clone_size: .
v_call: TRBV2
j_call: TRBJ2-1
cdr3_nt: TGTGCCAGCAGCGATGTTGACTGGTACAATGAGCAGTTCTTC
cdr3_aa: CASSDVDWYNEQFF

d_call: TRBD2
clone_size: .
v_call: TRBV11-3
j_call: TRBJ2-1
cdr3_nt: TGTGCCAGCAGCTCCGGGACTAGCGGGGGGATTGAGCAGTTCTTC
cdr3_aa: CASSSGTSGGIEQFF

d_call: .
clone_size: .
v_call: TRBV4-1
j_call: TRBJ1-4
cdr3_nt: TGCGCCAGCAGCCAGGGAACAGCGGCAACTAATGAAAAACTGTTTTTT
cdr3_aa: CASSQGTAATNEKLFF

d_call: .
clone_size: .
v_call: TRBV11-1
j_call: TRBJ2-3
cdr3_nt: TGTGCCAGCAGCGCCCTGGGGGGAGCAGATACGCAGTATTTT
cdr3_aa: CASSALGGADTQYF

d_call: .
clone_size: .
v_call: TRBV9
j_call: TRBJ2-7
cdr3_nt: TGTGCCAGCAGCGTATCGTGGGGGCCTCAGTACGAGCAGTACTTC
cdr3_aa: CASSVSWGPQYEQYF

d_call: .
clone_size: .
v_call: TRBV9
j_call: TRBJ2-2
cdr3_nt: TGTGCCAGCAGCGCCCGACAGTTCGCGAACACCGGGGAGCTGTTTTTT
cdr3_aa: CASSARQFANTGELFF

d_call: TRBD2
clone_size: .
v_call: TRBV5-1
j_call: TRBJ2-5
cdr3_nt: TGCGCCAGCAGCTCCCCCAAGCGGGGGGGGACCCAAGAGACCCAGTACTTC
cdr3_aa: CASSSPKRGGTQETQYF

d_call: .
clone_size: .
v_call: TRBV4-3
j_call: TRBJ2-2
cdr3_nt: TGCGCCAGCAGCCTCGAACCCGCGGACACCGGGGAGCTGTTTTTT
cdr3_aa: CASSLEPADTGELFF

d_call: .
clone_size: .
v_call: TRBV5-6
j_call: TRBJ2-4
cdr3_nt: TGTGCCAGCTGCAGGGGCAGGGCCTGGAACATTCAGTACTTC
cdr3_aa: CASCRGRAWNIQYF

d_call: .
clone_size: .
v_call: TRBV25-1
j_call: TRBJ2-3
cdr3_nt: TGTGCCAGCAGTGTCGCAGGTAGTTCAGATACGCAGTATTTT
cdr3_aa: CASSVAGSSDTQYF

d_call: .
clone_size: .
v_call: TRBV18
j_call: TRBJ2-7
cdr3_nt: TGTGCCAGCTCACCCCAGGGGGGAAACTACGAGCAGTACTTC
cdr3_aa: CASSPQGGNYEQYF